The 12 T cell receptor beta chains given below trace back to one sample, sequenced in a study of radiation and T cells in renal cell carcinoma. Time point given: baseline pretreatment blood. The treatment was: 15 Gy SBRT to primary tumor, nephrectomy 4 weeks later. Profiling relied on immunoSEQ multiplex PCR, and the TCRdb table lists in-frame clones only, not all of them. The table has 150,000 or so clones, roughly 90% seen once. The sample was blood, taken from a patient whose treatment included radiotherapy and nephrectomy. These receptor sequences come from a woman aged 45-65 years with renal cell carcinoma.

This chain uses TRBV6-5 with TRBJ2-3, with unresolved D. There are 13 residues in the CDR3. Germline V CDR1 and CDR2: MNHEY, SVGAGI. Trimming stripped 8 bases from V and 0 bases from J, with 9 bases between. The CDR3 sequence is CASGVRSTDTQYF. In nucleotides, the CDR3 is TGTGCCAGCGGCGTTAGGAGCACAGATACGCAGTATTTT.

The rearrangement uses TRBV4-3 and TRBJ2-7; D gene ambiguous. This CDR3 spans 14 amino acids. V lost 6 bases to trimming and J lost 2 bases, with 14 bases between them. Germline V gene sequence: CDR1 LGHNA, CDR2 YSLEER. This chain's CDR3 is CASSSSTGPYEQYF. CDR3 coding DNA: TGCGCCAGCAGTTCTAGTACGGGCCCCTACGAGCAGTACTTC.

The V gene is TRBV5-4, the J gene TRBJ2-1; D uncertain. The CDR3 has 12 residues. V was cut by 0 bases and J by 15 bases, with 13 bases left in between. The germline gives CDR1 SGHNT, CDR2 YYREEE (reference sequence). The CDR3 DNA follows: TGTGCCAGCAGCTTGGACCTTAGTAGACTGTTCTTC. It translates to CASSLDLSRLFF.

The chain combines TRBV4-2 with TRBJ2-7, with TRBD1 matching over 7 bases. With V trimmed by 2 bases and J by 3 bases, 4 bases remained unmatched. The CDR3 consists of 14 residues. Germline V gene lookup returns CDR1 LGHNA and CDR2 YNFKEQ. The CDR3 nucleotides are TGTGCCAGCAGCCAATCGGGACAGCTCTACGAGCAGTACTTC. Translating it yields CASSQSGQLYEQYF.

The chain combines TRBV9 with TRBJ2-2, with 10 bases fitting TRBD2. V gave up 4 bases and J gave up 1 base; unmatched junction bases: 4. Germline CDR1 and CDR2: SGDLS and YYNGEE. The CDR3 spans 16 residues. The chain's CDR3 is CASSFGTSVNTGELFF. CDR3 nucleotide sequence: TGTGCCAGCAGCTTTGGGACTAGCGTGAACACCGGGGAGCTGTTTTTT. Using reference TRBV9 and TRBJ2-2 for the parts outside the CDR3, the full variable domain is DSGVTQTPKHLITATGQRVTLRCSPRSGDLSVYWYQQSLDQGLQFLIQYYNGEERAKGNILERFSAQQFPDLHSELNLSSLELGDSALYFCASSFGTSVNTGELFFGEGSRLTVL.

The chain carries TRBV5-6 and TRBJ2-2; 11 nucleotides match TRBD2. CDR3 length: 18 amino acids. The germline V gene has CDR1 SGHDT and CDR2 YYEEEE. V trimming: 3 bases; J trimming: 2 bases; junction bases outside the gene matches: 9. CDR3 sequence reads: CASSSSGLAGLNTGELFF. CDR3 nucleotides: TGTGCCAGCAGCTCGTCCGGACTAGCGGGCCTAAACACCGGGGAGCTGTTTTTT.

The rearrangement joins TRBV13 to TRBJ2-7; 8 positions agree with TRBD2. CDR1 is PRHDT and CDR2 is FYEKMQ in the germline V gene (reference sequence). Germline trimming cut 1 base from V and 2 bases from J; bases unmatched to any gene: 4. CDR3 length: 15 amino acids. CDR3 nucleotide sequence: TGTGCCAGCAGCTTAGAAGGGACTAGAGCCTACGAGCAGTACTTC. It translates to CASSLEGTRAYEQYF. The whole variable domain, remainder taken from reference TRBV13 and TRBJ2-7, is AAGVIQSPRHLIKEKRETATLKCYPIPRHDTVYWYQQGPGQDPQFLISFYEKMQSDKGSIPDRFSAQQFSDYHSELNMSSLELGDSALYFCASSLEGTRAYEQYFGPGTRLTVT.

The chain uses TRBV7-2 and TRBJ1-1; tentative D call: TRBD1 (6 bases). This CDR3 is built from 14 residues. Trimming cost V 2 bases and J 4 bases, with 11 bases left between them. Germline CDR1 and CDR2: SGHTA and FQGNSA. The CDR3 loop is CASSLYGGGTEAFF. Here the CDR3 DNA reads TGTGCCAGCAGCTTATACGGGGGCGGCACTGAAGCTTTCTTT.

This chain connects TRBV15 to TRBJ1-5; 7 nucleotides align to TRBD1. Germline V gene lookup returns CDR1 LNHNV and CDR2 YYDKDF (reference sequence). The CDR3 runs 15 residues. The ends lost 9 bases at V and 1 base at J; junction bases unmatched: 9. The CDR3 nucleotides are TGTGCCACATCCCAGGGGGTACAAAGCAATCAGCCCCAGCATTTT. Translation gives CATSQGVQSNQPQHF.

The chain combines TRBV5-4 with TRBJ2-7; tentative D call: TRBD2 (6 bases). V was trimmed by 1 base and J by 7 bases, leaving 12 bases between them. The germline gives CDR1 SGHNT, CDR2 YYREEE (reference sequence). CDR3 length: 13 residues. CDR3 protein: CASSLPGVGEQYF. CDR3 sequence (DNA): TGTGCCAGCAGCTTGCCGGGGGTGGGAGAGCAGTACTTC.

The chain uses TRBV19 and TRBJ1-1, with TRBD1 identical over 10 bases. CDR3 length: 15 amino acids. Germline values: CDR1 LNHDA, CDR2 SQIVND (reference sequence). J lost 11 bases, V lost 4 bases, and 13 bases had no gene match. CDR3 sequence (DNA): TGTGCCAGTAGTAAGACCGGGACAGGGGCCAGGGAGGCTTTCTTT. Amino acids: CASSKTGTGAREAFF.

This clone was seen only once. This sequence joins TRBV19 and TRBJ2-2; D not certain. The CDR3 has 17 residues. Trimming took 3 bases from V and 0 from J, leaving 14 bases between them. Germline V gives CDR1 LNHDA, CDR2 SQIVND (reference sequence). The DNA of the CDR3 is TGTGCCAGTAGTATCCGGGTTGGAAGTACGAACACCGGGGAGCTGTTTTTT. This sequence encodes CASSIRVGSTNTGELFF.